This paragraph reports one T cell receptor (beta chain). Its cognate antigen is unknown. This record comes from a study of cytomegalovirus exposure and HLA in healthy donors. Findings and caveats of the study: Among immune exposure information, only CMV serostatus was available.

V lost 3 bases, J lost 2 bases, and 9 bases stayed unmatched. The germline CDR1 and CDR2 sequences are SGHTS and YDEGEE. The CDR3 contains 16 residues. The PCR was carried out with 60 Vbeta primers and 13 Jbeta primers. The table came from immunoSEQ multiplex PCR; TCRdb's copy has only in-frame clones and leaves some out. The repertoire holds tens of thousands of clones, about 80% seen once, with approximately 31% in the top ten. The sample taken for sequencing was PBMCs. V usage is TRBV5-8 and J usage is TRBJ2-5; TRBD2 matches 8 bases. This clonotype was sampled from a man between 50 and 59 years old in good health and CMV-seropositive. CDR3 in amino acids: CASSYSGLVLQETQYF. DNA of the CDR3: TGTGCCAGCAGCTACTCGGGACTAGTGCTGCAAGAGACCCAGTACTTC.